This TCR beta chain came from a study of T cell changes during pregnancy in multiple sclerosis. Clones were read by immunoSEQ multiplex PCR, and TCRdb kept only the in-frame ones, dropping some. This table has more than 45,000 clones, approximately 92% appearing once. The CDR3 loop spans 14 amino acids. Germline V gives CDR1 SGHRS, CDR2 YFSETQ. V dropped 4 bases and J dropped 2; count of bases not matched to a gene: 3. This specimen was CD4+ T cells from peripheral blood mononuclear cells, taken in the second trimester of pregnancy. The receptor was isolated from a female donor in good health, enrolled as a control in a pregnancy study. The chain uses TRBV5-1 and TRBJ2-1; 7 bases agree with TRBD1. The CDR3 protein is CASSRDSPYNEQFF. CDR3 nucleotide sequence: TGCGCCAGCAGCCGGGACAGTCCCTACAATGAGCAGTTCTTC.